This T cell receptor beta chain was captured by sequencing in a study of T cell responses to AZD1222 COVID-19 vaccine. Notes on the study in general: The sample set comprised mostly white British donors with more females, and clonal diversity was possibly underestimated. Repertoire sampling was restricted to post-peak T cell response timepoints. Spike was spanned by vaccine-associated CD4 TCRs, with dominance at 160-218 and 743-854.

There are 14 residues in the CDR3. Germline V gene lookup returns CDR1 SGDLS and CDR2 YYNGEE. Trimming took 5 bases from V and 0 from J, leaving 9 bases between them. Produced via immunoSEQ multiplex PCR; TCRdb's table is partial and in-frame only. Among around 180,000 clones listed, more than 70% were seen once. Notes on this clone: Its target is not known.

The study pooled second doses at about 4 or about 12 weeks. V is TRBV9 and J is TRBJ1-3, with D unresolved. The source was peripheral blood, collected 28 days after the second AZD1222 dose. The source is an adult who received the AZD1222 COVID-19 vaccine. CDR3 in amino acids: CASRPGVSGNTIYF. CDR3 bases: TGTGCCAGCAGGCCAGGAGTCTCTGGAAACACCATATATTTT.